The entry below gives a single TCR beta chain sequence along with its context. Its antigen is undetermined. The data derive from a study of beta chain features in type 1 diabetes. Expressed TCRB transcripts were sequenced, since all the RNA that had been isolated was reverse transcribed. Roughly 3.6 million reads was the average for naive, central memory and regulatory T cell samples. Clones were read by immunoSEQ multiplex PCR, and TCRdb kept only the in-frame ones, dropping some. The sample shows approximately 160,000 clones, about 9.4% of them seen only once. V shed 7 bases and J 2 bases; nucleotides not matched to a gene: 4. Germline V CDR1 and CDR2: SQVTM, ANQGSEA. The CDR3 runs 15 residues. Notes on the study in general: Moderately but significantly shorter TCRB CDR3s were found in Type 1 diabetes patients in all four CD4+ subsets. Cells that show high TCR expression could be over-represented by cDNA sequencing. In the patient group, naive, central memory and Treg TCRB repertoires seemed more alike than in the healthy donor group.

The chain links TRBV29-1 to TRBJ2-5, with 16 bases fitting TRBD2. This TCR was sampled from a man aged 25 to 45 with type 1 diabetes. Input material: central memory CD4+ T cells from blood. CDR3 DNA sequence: TGCAGCGGGGGACTAGCGGGAGGGGGGCAAGAGACCCAGTACTTC. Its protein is CSGGLAGGGQETQYF.